The rows below give T cell receptor beta chains drawn from one sample of a study of blood T cell repertoires in COVID-19. The assay was immunoSEQ multiplex PCR, and TCRdb's table has in-frame clones only and misses some. Among approximately 290,000 clones listed, approximately 90% were seen once. The sequenced sample was peripheral blood. The receptors were gathered from a woman in her twenties or thirties with COVID-19, enrolled during active disease. CDR3s include the opening cysteine and the closing phenylalanine or tryptophan. A D gene is named only where the DNA matches it firmly. Some rows mark clone size as missing; the rest say once, few, many or name a class of expanded clone.

J,V,size,D,DNA,CDR3
TRBJ2-1,TRBV7-6,-,TRBD1,TGTGCCAGCAGCTTAGAAATATCCCCCACAGGGGCCCCTTACAATGAGCAGTTCTTC,CASSLEISPTGAPYNEQFF
TRBJ2-5,TRBV10-3,-,-,TGTGCCATCAGTGAGCGTGGCACAGGGCCGCAAGAGACCCAGTACTTC,CAISERGTGPQETQYF
TRBJ1-5,TRBV19,once,-,TGTGCCAGTAGCATGTCGACAGGTCGGAGCAATCAGCCCCAGCATTTT,CASSMSTGRSNQPQHF
TRBJ2-3,TRBV7-7,-,TRBD2,TGTGCCAGCAGCGAAAAGGGACTAGCGGGAAAAACAGATACGCAGTATTTT,CASSEKGLAGKTDTQYF
TRBJ2-7,TRBV20-1,-,-,TGCAGTGGTGTAGATACCTACGAGCAGTACTTC,CSGVDTYEQYF
TRBJ1-1,TRBV9,-,-,TGTGCCAGCAGCGCATACAGGGCCGGGGCCACTGAAGCTTTCTTT,CASSAYRAGATEAFF
TRBJ1-5,TRBV30,-,-,TGTGCCTGGAGTGTAAAGAGGGGGAATCAGCCCCAGCATTTT,CAWSVKRGNQPQHF
TRBJ1-1,TRBV6-1,-,TRBD1,TGTGCCAGCAGTGAAGGGGACAGGGGAAATGAAGCTTTCTTT,CASSEGDRGNEAFF
TRBJ2-3,TRBV25-1,-,TRBD2,TGTGCCAGCAGTGATGATAGGGGGACTAGCGGGACAGATACGCAGTATTTT,CASSDDRGTSGTDTQYF
TRBJ1-6,TRBV7-9,-,TRBD1,TGTGCCAGCAGCCGAGAGCAGGGGGGAACTTCACCCCTCCACTTT,CASSREQGGTSPLHF
TRBJ1-5,TRBV2,-,TRBD1,TGTGCCAGCAGTTCCGGGACAGGGTTTCGGCCCCAGCATTTT,CASSSGTGFRPQHF
TRBJ1-1,TRBV10-1,-,-,TGCGCCAGCAGTGAGTCAAGGGGATGGACCACTGAAGCTTTCTTT,CASSESRGWTTEAFF
TRBJ2-1,TRBV29-1,-,TRBD1,TGCAGCGTTCCTTTACAAGTCCCGGGACAGGGGGAGCAGTTCTTC,CSVPLQVPGQGEQFF
TRBJ1-2,TRBV24-1,-,TRBD1,TGTGCCACCAGTGATCCCCGGACAGGGTCCTATGGCTACACCTTC,CATSDPRTGSYGYTF
TRBJ1-2,TRBV6-2/TRBV6-3,-,-,TGTGCCAGCAGCAGAGACTCCCTCCGGGGCTATGGCTACACCTTC,CASSRDSLRGYGYTF
TRBJ2-7,TRBV15,-,-,TGTGCCACCAGCAGAGATCCTGGACACGTAGCCTCCTACGAGCAGTACTTC,CATSRDPGHVASYEQYF
TRBJ1-2,TRBV19,-,-,TGTGCCAGTAGGCTCGAATCCTGGGGAAAGGGGTATGGCTACACCTTC,CASRLESWGKGYGYTF
TRBJ1-1,TRBV29-1,-,TRBD1,TGCAGCGTTATGGGCAGGGGGCTCACTGAAGCTTTCTTT,CSVMGRGLTEAFF
TRBJ1-4,TRBV20-1,few,-,TGCAGTGCTAGTGGGGGGCTCGTTGAAAAACTGTTTTTT,CSASGGLVEKLFF
TRBJ1-1,TRBV6-5,-,TRBD1,TGTGCCAGCAGTCCGGACCGGGACAGGGGCACTGAAGCTTTCTTT,CASSPDRDRGTEAFF
TRBJ1-6,TRBV18,-,-,TGTGCCAGCTCACCAGGACAGTTTGGCTCCTATAATTCACCCCTCCACTTT,CASSPGQFGSYNSPLHF
TRBJ2-7,TRBV28,-,TRBD2,TGTGCCAGCAGCCCCACGGGGGGGGGAGGCGGCGAGCAGTACTTC,CASSPTGGGGGEQYF
TRBJ2-3,TRBV30,-,TRBD2,TGTGCCTGGAGCTCTGGACTAGCGGGAGGTGTAGATACGCAGTATTTT,CAWSSGLAGGVDTQYF
TRBJ2-1,TRBV2,-,TRBD2,TGTGCCAGCAGTGTGGAGGGAGGGCCCAAAAATGAGCAGTTCTTC,CASSVEGGPKNEQFF
TRBJ2-5,TRBV5-6,-,-,TGTGCCAGCAGCACAACGACAGTAGAAGAGACCCAGTACTTC,CASSTTTVEETQYF
TRBJ1-4,TRBV3-1/TRBV3-2,-,TRBD1,TGTGCCAGCAGCCAAGATAGGACAGGGGGCCGAGGGATTGAAAAACTGTTTTTT,CASSQDRTGGRGIEKLFF
TRBJ2-3,TRBV7-2,-,-,TGTGCCAGCAGCTTAGTTGCGAGGCCGAGCACAGATACGCAGTATTTT,CASSLVARPSTDTQYF
TRBJ1-2,TRBV6-6,-,-,TGTGCCAGCAGTACCTTACGGACAGAGGGGAACTATGGCTACACCTTC,CASSTLRTEGNYGYTF
TRBJ2-7,TRBV5-4,few,-,TGTGCCAGCAGCTTGGACAACTCCTACGAGCAGTACTTC,CASSLDNSYEQYF
TRBJ2-1,TRBV7-9,-,-,TGTGCCAGCAGCCCAGAGGTGAGATTTGAGCAGTTCTTC,CASSPEVRFEQFF
TRBJ1-3,TRBV27,-,-,TGTGCCAGCAGGGGGGGTTCTGGAAACACCATATATTTT,CASRGGSGNTIYF
TRBJ2-2,TRBV2,-,TRBD1,TGTGCCAGCAGTGAGACAAGATACAGGGGCGGAACCGGGGAGCTGTTTTTT,CASSETRYRGGTGELFF
TRBJ1-6,TRBV28,-,-,TGTGCCAGCAGTTCCCAGAGGCTGGCTTATAATTCACCCCTCCACTTT,CASSSQRLAYNSPLHF
TRBJ2-2,TRBV5-4,-,-,TGTGCCAGCAGCTCACAGATCCCCCCCGGGGAGCTGTTTTTT,CASSSQIPPGELFF
TRBJ2-1,TRBV18,-,-,TGTGCCAGCTCGCAGGGGGGATCCTACAATGAGCAGTTCTTC,CASSQGGSYNEQFF
TRBJ1-1,TRBV3-1/TRBV3-2,-,-,TGTGCCAGCAGCAATAACTATCAAATGAACACTGAAGCTTTCTTT,CASSNNYQMNTEAFF
TRBJ2-2,TRBV19,-,TRBD2,TGTGCTACCCATCCTAGCGGGGTGAACACCGGGGAGCTGTTTTTT,CATHPSGVNTGELFF
TRBJ2-2,TRBV6-6,-,-,TGTGCCAGCAGTCGGGACTGGCACACCGGGGAGCTGTTTTTT,CASSRDWHTGELFF
TRBJ2-1,TRBV18,-,-,TGTGCCAGCTCAACATCCAGCGGAGGCGGGTCTGGGAATGAGCAGTTCTTC,CASSTSSGGGSGNEQFF